This is a list of T cell receptor beta chains from one sample in a study of cytomegalovirus exposure and HLA in healthy donors. Clones were read by immunoSEQ multiplex PCR, and TCRdb kept only the in-frame ones, dropping some. Of 80,000 to 100,000 clones listed, 65% to 80% were seen once; the top ten hold around 16%. Sequencing was performed on PBMCs. The receptors derive from a woman younger than 35 in good health and CMV-seropositive. CDR3s include the opening cysteine and the closing phenylalanine or tryptophan.

cdr3_aa: CASSLDLGTGVYEQYF
j_call: TRBJ2-7
v_call: TRBV5-1

cdr3_aa: CASLEQGPSYEQYF
j_call: .
v_call: TRBV2

cdr3_aa: CASRRSGTSSYEQYF
j_call: TRBJ2-7
v_call: TRBV14

cdr3_aa: CATSRAGHGVLTF
j_call: TRBJ2-6
v_call: TRBV15

cdr3_aa: CASSPSSTGPPWGYTF
j_call: TRBJ1-2
v_call: TRBV7-2

cdr3_aa: CATSRVGGGVANTIYF
j_call: TRBJ1-3
v_call: TRBV15

cdr3_aa: CATRRQGGMNTEAFF
j_call: TRBJ1-1
v_call: TRBV6-1

cdr3_aa: CASSGKNEKLFF
j_call: TRBJ1-4
v_call: TRBV7-9

cdr3_aa: CASSFSGSPEQFF
j_call: TRBJ2-1
v_call: TRBV7-2

cdr3_aa: CASSGGHFNEKLFF
j_call: TRBJ1-4
v_call: TRBV6-5

cdr3_aa: CASSLGQSQETQYF
j_call: TRBJ2-5
v_call: TRBV18